The 5 T cell receptor beta chains below were found in one sample sequenced in a study of blood T cell repertoires in COVID-19. TCRdb keeps only in-frame clones here, not all; method: immunoSEQ multiplex PCR. The data show 95,000 to 150,000 clones, with 80% seen just once and approximately 16% held by the top ten. The sequenced material came from peripheral blood. The origin of the receptors is a man between 60 and 70 years old with active or convalescent COVID-19.

V gene TRBV5-1 combines with J gene TRBJ2-1; 8 bases align to TRBD1. The germline V gene has CDR1 SGHRS and CDR2 YFSETQ. After removal of 4 bases from V and 6 bases from J, the junction contained 6 bases not matched to a gene. The CDR3 consists of 14 residues. CDR3 sequence: CASSPETGGNEQFF. In nucleotides, the CDR3 is TGCGCCAGCAGCCCCGAAACAGGGGGCAATGAGCAGTTCTTC.

The chain is built from TRBV15 and TRBJ2-1; 15 bases are shared with TRBD2. CDR3 length: 15 residues. With 5 bases clipped from V and 9 bases from J, the junction kept 5 bases outside the gene matches. Germline V CDR1 and CDR2: LNHNV, YYDKDF (reference sequence). CDR3 nucleotide sequence: TGTGCCACCAGCCTAGGACTAGCGGGAGGGGGTGAGCAGTTCTTC. It codes for CATSLGLAGGGEQFF. The full variable domain, its missing parts supplied by reference TRBV15 and TRBJ2-1, is DAMVIQNPRYQVTQFGKPVTLSCSQTLNHNVMYWYQQKSSQAPKLLFHYYDKDFNNEADTPDNFQSRRPNTSFCFLDIRSPGLGDTAMYLCATSLGLAGGGEQFFGPGTRLTVL.

The CDR3 is CASSSGFPSGNTIYF. The CDR3 DNA is TGTGCCAGCAGTTCAGGGTTTCCCTCTGGAAACACCATATATTTT. The chain couples TRBV27 to TRBJ1-3; TRBD1 might be the D (5 bases). The germline V gene encodes CDR1 MNHEY and CDR2 SMNVEV (reference sequence). Trimming shortened V by 4 bases and J by 0 bases, and 10 bases separated the two germline ends. CDR3 length: 15 residues.

The CDR3 here is CASSLAVAGQPQHF. DNA of the CDR3: TGTGCCAGCAGCTTAGCAGTGGCGGGGCAGCCCCAGCATTTT. The J gene is TRBJ1-5, the V gene TRBV7-2; unclear D gene. In germline, CDR1 is SGHTA, CDR2 FQGNSA. Trimming left V 0 bases short and J 7 bases short, with 10 bases between. This CDR3 comprises 14 residues.

The chain recombines TRBV28 with TRBJ1-5; no firm D call. Germline V gene lookup returns CDR1 MDHEN and CDR2 SYDVKM. The germline V and J ends were trimmed by 3 bases and 9 bases, with 9 bases remaining between them. This CDR3 has 12 amino acids. The CDR3 coding sequence is TGTGCCAGCAGTTTGGTCGAGCGGCCCCAGCATTTT. It translates to CASSLVERPQHF.